This T cell receptor (beta chain) was found in a study of OX40 agonist ivuxolimab in advanced cancers. V shed 1 base and J shed 7 bases, with 12 bases lying between them. This CDR3 contains 13 residues. Germline values: CDR1 SQVTM, CDR2 ANQGSEA. TCRdb keeps only in-frame clones here, not all; method: immunoSEQ multiplex PCR. The sample includes tens of thousands of clones, 91% seen only once; the top ten take roughly 6.9%. Sample: CD4+ or CD8+ T cells sorted from blood, taken in a trial of the OX40 agonist ivuxolimab. V is TRBV29-1 and J is TRBJ2-3; D is unresolved. This TCR was sampled from an adult with an advanced solid tumor such as melanoma, head and neck, liver or kidney cancer. DNA of the CDR3: TGCAGCGTTGAAGTTCTGACGGATAATACGCAGTATTTT. It encodes CSVEVLTDNTQYF.